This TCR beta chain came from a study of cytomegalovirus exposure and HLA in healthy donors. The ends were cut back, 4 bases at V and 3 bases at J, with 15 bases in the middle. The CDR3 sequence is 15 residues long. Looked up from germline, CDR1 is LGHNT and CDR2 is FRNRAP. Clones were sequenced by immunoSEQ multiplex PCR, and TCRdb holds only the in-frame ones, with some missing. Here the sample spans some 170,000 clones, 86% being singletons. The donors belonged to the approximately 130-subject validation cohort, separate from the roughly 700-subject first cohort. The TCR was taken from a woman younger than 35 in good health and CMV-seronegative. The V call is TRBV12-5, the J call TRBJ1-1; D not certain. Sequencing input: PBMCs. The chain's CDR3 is CASGYRVLADTEAFF. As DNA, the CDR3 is TGTGCTAGTGGTTATCGGGTCTTGGCGGACACTGAAGCTTTCTTT. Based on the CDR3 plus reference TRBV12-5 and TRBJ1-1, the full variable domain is DARVTQTPRHKVTEMGQEVTMRCQPILGHNTVFWYRQTMMQGLELLAYFRNRAPLDDSGMPKDRFSAEMPDATLATLKIQPSEPRDSAVYFCASGYRVLADTEAFFGQGTRLTVV.